This TCR beta chain comes out of a study of cytomegalovirus exposure and HLA in healthy donors. Note on this clone: Its specificity is unknown.

Researchers ran the PCR with 60 Vbeta and 13 Jbeta primers. The authors' processing: Later, an analysis found around 77 million unique TCR beta chains, and 8.5 million to 12 million of these were shared. This table comes from immunoSEQ multiplex PCR, and its TCRdb copy is limited to in-frame clones, with some not included. The V and J calls and the clone size are those of that table, but D and trimming were determined from the DNA. The sample carries about 170,000 clones, 75% to 90% recorded once. CDR1 and CDR2 (germline): MGHRA, YSYEKL. The CDR3 has 16 amino acids. Unmatched junction bases numbered 9, after V lost 1 base and J lost 5 bases. Study conclusions and caveats: Being indistinguishable, some V segments were excluded, TRBV6-2 and TRBV6-3 among them. It was confirmed in vitro that a few of the CMV-associated chains were specific for CMV antigens. There was a cluster of highly shared sequence variants that was likely a sequencing artifact.

This TCR was sampled from a male donor in good health and CMV-seronegative. The specimen was PBMCs. The genes are TRBV4-1 and TRBJ2-7, with 9 bases matching TRBD2. CDR3 nucleotides: TGCGCCAGCAGCCAAGGCCCGCGGGGGGGAATCCACGAGCAGTACTTC. It translates to CASSQGPRGGIHEQYF.